The rows below give T cell receptor beta chains drawn from one sample of a study of shared clonotypes between healthy human individuals. Using immunoSEQ multiplex PCR, the repertoire was profiled, and TCRdb retains in-frame clones only, with some absent. The sample lists fewer than 1 million clones, 90% to 98% occurring once. Sequenced material: naive CD8+ T cells sorted from blood. All receptors derive from a man aged 25-45 years in good health. The CDR3 runs from the conserved cysteine through the conserved F or W. The D gene is left open where the match is weak. Clone size is not always given. Where it is, it says once, few, many or a class for expanded clones.

v_call	d_call	clone_size	j_call	cdr3_nt	cdr3_aa
TRBV6-5	-	-	TRBJ2-7	TGTGCCAGCAGTAGTAGCGGCCTAACCTACGAGCAGTACTTC	CASSSSGLTYEQYF
TRBV28	-	-	TRBJ2-7	TGTGCCAGCTCGTTTGGGAGCAGCACTTCCTACGAGCAGTACTTC	CASSFGSSTSYEQYF
TRBV7-9	TRBD1	-	TRBJ2-2	TGTGCCAGCAGCTCGACAGGGACGAACACCGGGGAGCTGTTTTTT	CASSSTGTNTGELFF
TRBV7-9	-	-	TRBJ2-7	TGTGCCAGCAGCTTAGCGGGAGTCGACGAGCAGTACTTC	CASSLAGVDEQYF
TRBV27	TRBD2	-	TRBJ2-7	TGTGCCAGCAGTTACGGACTAGCGGCCTACGAGCAGTACTTC	CASSYGLAAYEQYF
TRBV5-6	-	-	TRBJ2-7	TGTGCCAGCAGCTCCACCGATTCCTACGAGCAGTACTTC	CASSSTDSYEQYF
TRBV27	TRBD2	-	TRBJ2-3	TGTGCCAGCAGTCCTTCCCCCCTAGCGGGGGGGGACACAGATACGCAGTATTTT	CASSPSPLAGGDTDTQYF
TRBV28	TRBD1	-	TRBJ1-5	TGTGCCAGCAGTCCGACAGGGGGCGGGCAGCCCCAGCATTTT	CASSPTGGGQPQHF
TRBV6-6	TRBD1	-	TRBJ2-7	TGTGCCAGCGGGGACAGAGGCTACGAGCAGTACTTC	CASGDRGYEQYF
TRBV19	-	-	TRBJ1-4	TGTGCCAGTAGCGAGTATGCAACTAATGAAAAACTGTTTTTT	CASSEYATNEKLFF
TRBV7-9	-	-	TRBJ1-3	TGTGCCAGCAGCTGGGACATTTTCTCTGGAAACACCATATATTTT	CASSWDIFSGNTIYF
TRBV7-8	-	once	TRBJ2-1	TGTGCCAGCAGCCTAGAGCGGACTGGGTACAATGAGCAGTTCTTC	CASSLERTGYNEQFF
TRBV13	-	-	TRBJ2-1	TGTGCCAGCAGTCCAGACTCCGACAATGAGCAGTTCTTC	CASSPDSDNEQFF
TRBV15	-	-	TRBJ2-1	TGTGCCACCAGCAGAGTTCGTTTAGCGAGAACGAACAATGAGCAGTTCTTC	CATSRVRLARTNNEQFF
TRBV11-3	-	-	TRBJ2-1	TGTGCCAGCAGCAACCGGGACGGAACTCCGAATGAGCAGTTCTTC	CASSNRDGTPNEQFF
TRBV7-9	-	-	TRBJ1-1	TGTGCCAGCAGCTTAGTATCCGACCCCAACACTGAAGCTTTCTTT	CASSLVSDPNTEAFF
TRBV25-1	-	once	TRBJ2-3	TGTGCCAGCAGTGATCAAGCACGGGATACGCAGTATTTT	CASSDQARDTQYF
TRBV14	-	-	TRBJ2-1	TGTGCCAGCAGCCCCCTTAGGGGGGCCCCATCCTCCTACAATGAGCAGTTCTTC	CASSPLRGAPSSYNEQFF
TRBV7-2	-	-	TRBJ2-3	TGTGCCAGCAGCCTCCGACCCCCCCCCGATACGCAGTATTTT	CASSLRPPPDTQYF